This T cell receptor (beta chain) was recovered during a study of human T cells and chemical hapten exposure. To note about this clonotype: A much larger clone differs from this one at a single base, so this may be a read error.

One entry per CDR3 protein, called by TCRdb with MiXCR from the RACE reads. Found here are around 120,000 distinct CDR3 sequences, approximately 13% of them singletons; the top ten hold around 2.7%. The time point is: pre-sensitization, week 0. Treatment noted: therapeutic diphenylcyclopropenone sensitization with weekly scalp DPC. V gave up 1 base and J gave up 4 bases; unmatched junction bases: 12. CDR1 and CDR2 (germline): LGHNA, YSLEER. The CDR3 contains 19 residues. V is TRBV4-3 and J is TRBJ2-6, with 8 bases that match TRBD2. This receptor was identified in a woman aged 18 to 35 with alopecia areata. Some clones in this sample may be carry-over from other donors' samples. Here the sequenced sample was whole blood, taken in connection with sensitization to the hapten diphenylcyclopropenone (DPC). The CDR3 nucleotides are TGCGCCAGCAGCCAAGGGAGTAGCGGGGCCTCGCGGGGGGCCAACGTCCTGACTTTC. Its translation is CASSQGSSGASRGANVLTF.